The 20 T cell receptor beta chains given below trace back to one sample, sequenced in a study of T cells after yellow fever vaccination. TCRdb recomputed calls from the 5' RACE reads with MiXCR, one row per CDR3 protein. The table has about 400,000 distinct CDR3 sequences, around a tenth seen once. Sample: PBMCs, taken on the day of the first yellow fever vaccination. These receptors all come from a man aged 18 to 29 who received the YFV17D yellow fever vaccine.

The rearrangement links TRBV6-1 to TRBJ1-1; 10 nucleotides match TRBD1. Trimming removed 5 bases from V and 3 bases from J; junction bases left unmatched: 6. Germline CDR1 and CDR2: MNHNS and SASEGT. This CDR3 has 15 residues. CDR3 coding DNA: TGTGCCAGCAGTCTCTCCGGACAGGGGGACACTGAAGCTTTCTTT. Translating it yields CASSLSGQGDTEAFF.

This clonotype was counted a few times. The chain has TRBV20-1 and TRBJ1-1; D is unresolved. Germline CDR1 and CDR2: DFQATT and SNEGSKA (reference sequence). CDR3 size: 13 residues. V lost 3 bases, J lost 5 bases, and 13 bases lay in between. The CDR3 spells CSARQVAGTEAFF. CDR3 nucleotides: TGCAGTGCTAGGCAGGTGGCGGGGACTGAAGCTTTCTTT.

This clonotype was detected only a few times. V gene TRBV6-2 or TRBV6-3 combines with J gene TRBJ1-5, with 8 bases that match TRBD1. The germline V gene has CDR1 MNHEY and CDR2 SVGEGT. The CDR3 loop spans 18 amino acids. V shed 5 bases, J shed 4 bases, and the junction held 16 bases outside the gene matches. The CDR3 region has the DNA TGTGCCAGCAGTACCATTGCAGGGGGCTGGGCGTCGAATCAGCCCCAGCATTTT. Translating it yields CASSTIAGGWASNQPQHF.

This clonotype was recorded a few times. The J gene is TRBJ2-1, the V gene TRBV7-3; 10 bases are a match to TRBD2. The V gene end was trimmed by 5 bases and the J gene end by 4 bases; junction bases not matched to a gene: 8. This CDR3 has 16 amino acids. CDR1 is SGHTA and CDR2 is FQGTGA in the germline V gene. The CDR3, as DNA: TGTGCCAGCAGCGGACACTTAGCGGGGGGATACAATGAGCAGTTCTTC. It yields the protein CASSGHLAGGYNEQFF.

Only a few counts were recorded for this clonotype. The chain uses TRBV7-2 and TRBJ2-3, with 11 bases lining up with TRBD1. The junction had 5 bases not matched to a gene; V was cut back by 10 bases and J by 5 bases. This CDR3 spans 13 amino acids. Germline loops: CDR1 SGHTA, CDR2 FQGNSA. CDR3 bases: TGTGCCACCCGGACAGGGGGCTTAGATACGCAGTATTTT. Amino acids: CATRTGGLDTQYF.

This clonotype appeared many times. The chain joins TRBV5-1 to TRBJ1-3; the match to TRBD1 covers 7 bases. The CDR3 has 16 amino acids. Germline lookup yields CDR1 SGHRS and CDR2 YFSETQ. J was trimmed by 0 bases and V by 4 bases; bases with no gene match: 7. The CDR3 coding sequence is TGCGCCAGCAGCCTGGGACAGCCAAGCTCTGGAAACACCATATATTTT. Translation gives CASSLGQPSSGNTIYF.

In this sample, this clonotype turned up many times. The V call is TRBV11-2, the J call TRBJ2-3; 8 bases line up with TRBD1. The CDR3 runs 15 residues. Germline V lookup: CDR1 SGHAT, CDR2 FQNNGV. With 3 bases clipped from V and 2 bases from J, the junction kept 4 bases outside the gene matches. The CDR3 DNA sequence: TGTGCCAGCAGCTTGGACAGGGCCCCCACAGATACGCAGTATTTT. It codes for CASSLDRAPTDTQYF.

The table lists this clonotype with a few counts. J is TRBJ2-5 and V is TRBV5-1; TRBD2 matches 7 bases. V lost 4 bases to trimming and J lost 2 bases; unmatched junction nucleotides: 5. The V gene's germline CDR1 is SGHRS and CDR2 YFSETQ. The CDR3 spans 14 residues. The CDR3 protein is CASSKAGSQETQYF. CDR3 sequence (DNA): TGCGCCAGCAGCAAAGCGGGGAGTCAAGAGACCCAGTACTTC. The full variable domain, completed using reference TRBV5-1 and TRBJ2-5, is KAGVTQTPRYLIKTRGQQVTLSCSPISGHRSVSWYQQTPGQGLQFLFEYFSETQRNKGNFPGRFSGRQFSNSRSEMNVSTLELGDSALYLCASSKAGSQETQYFGPGTRLLVL.

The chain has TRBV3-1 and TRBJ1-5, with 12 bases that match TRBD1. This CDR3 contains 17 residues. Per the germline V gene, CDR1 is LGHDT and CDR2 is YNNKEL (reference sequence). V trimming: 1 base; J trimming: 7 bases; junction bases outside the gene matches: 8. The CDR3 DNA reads TGTGCCAGCAGCCAAGTCGCCGGGACAGGGGGCAGGCAGCCCCAGCATTTT. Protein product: CASSQVAGTGGRQPQHF.

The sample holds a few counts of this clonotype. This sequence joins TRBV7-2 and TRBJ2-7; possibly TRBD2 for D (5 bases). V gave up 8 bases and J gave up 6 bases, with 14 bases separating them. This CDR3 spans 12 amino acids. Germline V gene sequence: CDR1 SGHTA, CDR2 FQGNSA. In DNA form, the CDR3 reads TGTGCCAGCGCCGGCGGCGGACTCGAGCAGTACGTC. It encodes CASAGGGLEQYV.

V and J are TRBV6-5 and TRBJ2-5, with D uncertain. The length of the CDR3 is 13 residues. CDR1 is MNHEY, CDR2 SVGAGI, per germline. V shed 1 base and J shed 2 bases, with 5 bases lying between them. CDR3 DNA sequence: TGTGCCAGCAGTTACTACTCACAAGAGACCCAGTACTTC. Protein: CASSYYSQETQYF.

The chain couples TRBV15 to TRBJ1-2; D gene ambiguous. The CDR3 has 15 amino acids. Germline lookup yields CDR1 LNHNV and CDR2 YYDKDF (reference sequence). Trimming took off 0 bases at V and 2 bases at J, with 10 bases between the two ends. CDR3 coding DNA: TGTGCCACCAGCAGAGATAGAGTGACAAACTATGGCTACACCTTC. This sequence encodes CATSRDRVTNYGYTF.

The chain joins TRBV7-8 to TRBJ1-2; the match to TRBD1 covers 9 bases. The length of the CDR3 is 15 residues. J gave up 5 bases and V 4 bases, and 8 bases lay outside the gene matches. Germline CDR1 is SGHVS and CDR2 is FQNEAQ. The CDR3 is CASSSSGQGRYGYTF. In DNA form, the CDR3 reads TGTGCCAGCAGCTCCTCGGGACAGGGTCGGTATGGCTACACCTTC.

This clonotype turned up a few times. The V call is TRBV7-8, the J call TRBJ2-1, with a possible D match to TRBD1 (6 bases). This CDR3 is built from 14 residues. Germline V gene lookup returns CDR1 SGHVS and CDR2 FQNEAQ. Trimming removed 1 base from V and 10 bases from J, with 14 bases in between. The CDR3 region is CASSLGRLDREQFF. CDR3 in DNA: TGTGCCAGCAGCTTAGGGCGCCTTGACAGGGAGCAGTTCTTC.

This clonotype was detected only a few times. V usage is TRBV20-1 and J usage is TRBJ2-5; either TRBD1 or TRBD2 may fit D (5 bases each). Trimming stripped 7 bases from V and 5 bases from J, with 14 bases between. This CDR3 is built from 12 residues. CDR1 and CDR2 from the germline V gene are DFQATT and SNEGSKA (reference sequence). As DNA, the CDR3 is TGCAGTGTTCCAGAGGGGCGGGAGACCCAGTACTTC. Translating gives CSVPEGRETQYF.

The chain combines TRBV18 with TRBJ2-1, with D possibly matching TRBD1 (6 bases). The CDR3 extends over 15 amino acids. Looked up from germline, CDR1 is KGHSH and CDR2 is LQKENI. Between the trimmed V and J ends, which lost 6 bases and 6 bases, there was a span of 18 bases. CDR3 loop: CASSLGTSVSNEQFF. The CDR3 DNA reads TGTGCCAGCTCTCTCGGGACATCCGTTTCCAATGAGCAGTTCTTC.

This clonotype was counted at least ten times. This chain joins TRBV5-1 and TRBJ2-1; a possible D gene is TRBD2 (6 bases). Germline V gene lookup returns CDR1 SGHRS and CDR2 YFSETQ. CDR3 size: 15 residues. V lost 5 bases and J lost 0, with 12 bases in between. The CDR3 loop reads CASRAPGSSYNEQFF. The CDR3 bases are TGCGCCAGCAGGGCTCCCGGGAGCTCCTACAATGAGCAGTTCTTC.

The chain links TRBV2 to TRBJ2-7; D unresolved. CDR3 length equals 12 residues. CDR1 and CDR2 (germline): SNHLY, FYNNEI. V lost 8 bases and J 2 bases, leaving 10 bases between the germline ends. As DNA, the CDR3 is TGTGCCAGCGGCAGGTCTACCTACGAGCAGTACGTC. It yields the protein CASGRSTYEQYV.

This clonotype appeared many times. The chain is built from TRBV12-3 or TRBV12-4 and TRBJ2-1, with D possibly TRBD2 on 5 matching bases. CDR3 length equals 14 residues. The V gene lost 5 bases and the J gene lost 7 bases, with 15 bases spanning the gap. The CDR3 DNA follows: TGTGCCAGCAGTACGCAAGGCCCGGGGAATGAGCAGTTCTTC. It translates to CASSTQGPGNEQFF.

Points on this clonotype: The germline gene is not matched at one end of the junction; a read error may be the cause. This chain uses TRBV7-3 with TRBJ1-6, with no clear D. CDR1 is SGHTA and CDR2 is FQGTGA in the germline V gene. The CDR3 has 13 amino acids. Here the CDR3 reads CASSITPNSPLHF. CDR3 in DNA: TGTGCCAGCAGCATAACCCCGAATTCACCCCTCCACTTT.